The rows below give T cell receptor beta chains drawn from one sample of a study of T cells in Graves' hyperthyroidism and ophthalmopathy. TCRdb reanalysed the multiplex PCR reads using MiXCR and keeps one entry per CDR3 protein. The data contain 560,000 or so distinct CDR3 sequences, just under 20% of them singletons. Sequenced material: blood. These receptors were collected from a man aged 40-55 years with Graves' ophthalmopathy. Each CDR3 is given with its conserved first and last residue. Each record gives: CDR3 protein, CDR3 DNA, D gene, V gene, clone size, J gene. The D gene is left open where the match is weak. Rows give clone size only sometimes, using once, few, many, or a class for an expanded clone.

CDR3: CASNQGNTEAFF
DNA: TGTGCCAGCAATCAGGGGAACACTGAAGCTTTCTTT
D: NA
V: TRBV6-1
size: many
J: TRBJ1-1

CDR3: CASSVSGQGGEKLFF
DNA: TGTGCCAGCAGCGTGTCGGGACAAGGAGGAGAAAAACTGTTTTTT
D: NA
V: TRBV9
size: NA
J: TRBJ1-4

CDR3: CASSDSGTGFNEQFF
DNA: TGTGCCAGCAGTGACTCTGGGACAGGGTTCAATGAGCAGTTCTTC
D: TRBD1
V: TRBV2
size: NA
J: TRBJ2-1

CDR3: CASTVQIGNQPQHF
DNA: TGTGCCAGCACAGTACAGATCGGCAATCAGCCCCAGCATTTT
D: NA
V: TRBV6-1
size: few
J: TRBJ1-5

CDR3: CASSGQARSLHF
DNA: TGTGCCAGCAGTGGACAGGCCCGATCCCTCCACTTT
D: TRBD1
V: TRBV6-2/TRBV6-3
size: NA
J: TRBJ1-6

CDR3: CASSERAVSGNTIYF
DNA: TGTGCCAGCAGTGAAAGGGCAGTCTCTGGAAACACCATATATTTT
D: NA
V: TRBV2
size: few
J: TRBJ1-3

CDR3: CATSRAPAGGYNEQFF
DNA: TGTGCCACCAGCAGAGCCCCGGCGGGCGGTTACAATGAGCAGTTCTTC
D: NA
V: TRBV15
size: few
J: TRBJ2-1

CDR3: CASTPGRGNGYTF
DNA: TGTGCCAGCACCCCGGGCAGGGGGAATGGCTACACCTTC
D: TRBD1
V: TRBV7-6
size: many
J: TRBJ1-2

CDR3: CSAREPSLILAGGTDTQYF
DNA: TGCAGTGCTAGAGAGCCAAGCCTCATACTAGCGGGGGGGACAGATACGCAGTATTTT
D: TRBD2
V: TRBV20-1
size: NA
J: TRBJ2-3

CDR3: CASSIGRGSEAFF
DNA: TGTGCCAGTAGTATCGGCAGGGGATCTGAAGCTTTCTTT
D: NA
V: TRBV19
size: NA
J: TRBJ1-1

CDR3: CSATELTYEKLFF
DNA: TGCAGTGCTACGGAGCTTACTTATGAAAAACTGTTTTTT
D: NA
V: TRBV20-1
size: NA
J: TRBJ1-4

CDR3: CASSLADQTKQYF
DNA: TGTGCCAGCAGCTTAGCGGACCAGACGAAGCAGTACTTC
D: NA
V: TRBV11-1
size: many
J: TRBJ2-7

CDR3: CASTRDRSNSPLHF
DNA: TGTGCCAGCACGAGGGACAGGTCGAATTCACCCCTCCACTTT
D: TRBD1
V: TRBV28
size: many
J: TRBJ1-6

CDR3: CASSPGGGQGLQQFF
DNA: TGTGCCAGCAGCCCAGGAGGGGGACAGGGGTTGCAGCAGTTCTTC
D: TRBD1
V: TRBV28
size: few
J: TRBJ2-1

CDR3: CASSLHGAGQGLLQETQYF
DNA: TGTGCCAGCAGCTTACACGGGGCGGGACAGGGGCTTCTTCAAGAGACCCAGTACTTC
D: TRBD1
V: TRBV7-3
size: NA
J: TRBJ2-5

CDR3: CSARQPKDTEAFF
DNA: TGCAGTGCTAGACAGCCCAAGGACACTGAAGCTTTCTTT
D: NA
V: TRBV20-1
size: NA
J: TRBJ1-1